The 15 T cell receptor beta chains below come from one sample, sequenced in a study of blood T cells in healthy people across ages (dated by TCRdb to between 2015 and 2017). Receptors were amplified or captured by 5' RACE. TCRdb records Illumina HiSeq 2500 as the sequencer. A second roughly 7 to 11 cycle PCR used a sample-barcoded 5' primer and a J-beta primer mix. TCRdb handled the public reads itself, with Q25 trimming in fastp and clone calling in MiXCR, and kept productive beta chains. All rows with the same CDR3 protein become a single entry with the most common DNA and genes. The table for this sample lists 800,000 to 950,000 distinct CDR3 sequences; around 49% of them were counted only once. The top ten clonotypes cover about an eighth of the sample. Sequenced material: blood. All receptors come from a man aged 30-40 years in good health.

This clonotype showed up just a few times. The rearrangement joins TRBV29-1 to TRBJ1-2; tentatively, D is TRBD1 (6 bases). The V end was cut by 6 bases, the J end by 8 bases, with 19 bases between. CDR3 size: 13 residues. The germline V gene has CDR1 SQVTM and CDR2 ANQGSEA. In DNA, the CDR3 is TGCAGCGTCTTACAGGGATGGGGAGGAGGCTACACCTTC. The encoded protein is CSVLQGWGGGYTF.

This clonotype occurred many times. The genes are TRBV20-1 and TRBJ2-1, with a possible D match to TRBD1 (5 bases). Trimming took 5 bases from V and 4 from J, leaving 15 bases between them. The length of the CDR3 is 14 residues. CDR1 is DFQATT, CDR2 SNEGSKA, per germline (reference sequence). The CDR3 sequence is CSASQGMGYNEQFF. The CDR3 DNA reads TGCAGTGCTTCCCAGGGAATGGGTTACAATGAGCAGTTCTTC.

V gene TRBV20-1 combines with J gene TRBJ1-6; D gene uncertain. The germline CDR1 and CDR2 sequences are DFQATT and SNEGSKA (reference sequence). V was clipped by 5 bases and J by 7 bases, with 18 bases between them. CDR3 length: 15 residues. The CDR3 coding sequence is TGCAGTGCTTCTTCTCCTTCCACAATCAATTCACCCCTCCACTTT. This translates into CSASSPSTINSPLHF.

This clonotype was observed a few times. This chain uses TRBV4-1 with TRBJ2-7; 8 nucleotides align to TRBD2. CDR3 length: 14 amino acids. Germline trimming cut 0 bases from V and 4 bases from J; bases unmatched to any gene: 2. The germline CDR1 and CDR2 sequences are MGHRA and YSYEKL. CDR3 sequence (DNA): TGCGCCAGCAGCCAAGATAGACTAGCGTACGAGCAGTACTTC. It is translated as CASSQDRLAYEQYF.

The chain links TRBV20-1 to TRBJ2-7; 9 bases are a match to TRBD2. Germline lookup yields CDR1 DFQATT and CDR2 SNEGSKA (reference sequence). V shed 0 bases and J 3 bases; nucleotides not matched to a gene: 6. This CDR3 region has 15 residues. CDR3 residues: CSARENLAGFYEQYF. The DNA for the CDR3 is TGCAGTGCTAGAGAAAACCTAGCGGGGTTCTACGAGCAGTACTTC.

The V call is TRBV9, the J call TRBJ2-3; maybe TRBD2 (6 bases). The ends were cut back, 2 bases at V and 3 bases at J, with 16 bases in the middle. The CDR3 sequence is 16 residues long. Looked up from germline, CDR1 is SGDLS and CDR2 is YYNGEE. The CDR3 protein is CASSVGGEGWTDTQYF. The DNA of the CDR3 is TGTGCCAGCAGCGTGGGGGGAGAGGGGTGGACAGATACGCAGTATTTT. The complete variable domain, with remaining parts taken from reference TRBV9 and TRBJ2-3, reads DSGVTQTPKHLITATGQRVTLRCSPRSGDLSVYWYQQSLDQGLQFLIQYYNGEERAKGNILERFSAQQFPDLHSELNLSSLELGDSALYFCASSVGGEGWTDTQYFGPGTRLTVL.

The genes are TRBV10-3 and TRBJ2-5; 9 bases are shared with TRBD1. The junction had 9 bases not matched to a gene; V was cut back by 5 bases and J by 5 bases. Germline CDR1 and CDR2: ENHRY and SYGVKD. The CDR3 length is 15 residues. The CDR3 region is CAISLQGAGRETQYF. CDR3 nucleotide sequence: TGTGCCATCAGTCTACAGGGGGCAGGCCGGGAGACCCAGTACTTC.

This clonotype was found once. The CDR3 DNA follows: TGTGCCAGCCTCCAGAGCAATCAGCCCCAGCATTTT. Its protein product is CASLQSNQPQHF. V usage is TRBV3-1 and J usage is TRBJ1-5; no reliable D call. CDR3 length: 12 amino acids. From germline, CDR1 is LGHDT and CDR2 YNNKEL (reference sequence). Trimming shortened V by 8 bases and J by 1 base, and 6 bases separated the two germline ends.

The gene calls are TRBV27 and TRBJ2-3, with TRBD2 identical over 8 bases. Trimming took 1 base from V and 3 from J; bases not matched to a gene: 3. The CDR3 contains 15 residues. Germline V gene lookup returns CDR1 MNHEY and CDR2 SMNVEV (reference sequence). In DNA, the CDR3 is TGTGCCAGCAGTTTATGGGTAGCGGGGACAGATACGCAGTATTTT. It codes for CASSLWVAGTDTQYF.

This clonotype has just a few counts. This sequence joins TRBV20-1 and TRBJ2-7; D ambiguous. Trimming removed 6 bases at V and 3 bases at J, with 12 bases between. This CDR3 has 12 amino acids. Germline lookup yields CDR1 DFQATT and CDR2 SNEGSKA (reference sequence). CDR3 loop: CSALRANYEQYF. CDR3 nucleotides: TGCAGTGCCCTTCGGGCGAACTACGAGCAGTACTTC.

The CDR3 region is CATSRGQTGSAYEQYF. CDR3 sequence (DNA): TGTGCCACCAGCAGAGGACAGACCGGTTCGGCCTACGAGCAGTACTTC. The chain joins TRBV15 to TRBJ2-7; weak D call: TRBD1 (5 bases). The CDR3 runs to 16 residues. Germline CDR1 LNHNV, CDR2 YYDKDF (reference sequence). V was trimmed by 1 base and J by 2 bases, leaving 15 bases between them.

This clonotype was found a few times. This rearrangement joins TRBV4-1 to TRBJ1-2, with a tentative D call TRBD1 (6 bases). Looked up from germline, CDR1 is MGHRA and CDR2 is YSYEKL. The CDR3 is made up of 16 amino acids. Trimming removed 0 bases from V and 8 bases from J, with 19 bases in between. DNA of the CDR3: TGCGCCAGCAGCCAAGATTCCCTACAGGGCTCGAGAGGCTACACCTTC. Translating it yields CASSQDSLQGSRGYTF.

The CDR3 here is CASSLGVLAGAGDTQYF. In DNA form, the CDR3 reads TGTGCCAGCAGCTTAGGAGTTCTCGCGGGGGCGGGGGATACGCAGTATTTT. The chain uses TRBV7-2 and TRBJ2-3; D is possibly TRBD2 (7 bases). The V and J ends lost 1 base and 6 bases respectively, with 20 bases between them. This CDR3 has 17 residues. The V gene's germline CDR1 is SGHTA and CDR2 FQGNSA.

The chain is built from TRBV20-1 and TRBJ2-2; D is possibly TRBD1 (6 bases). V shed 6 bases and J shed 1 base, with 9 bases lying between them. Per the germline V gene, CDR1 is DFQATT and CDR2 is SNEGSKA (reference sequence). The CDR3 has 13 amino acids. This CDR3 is CSAPDRNTGELFF. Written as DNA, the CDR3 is TGCAGTGCGCCGGACAGGAACACCGGGGAGCTGTTTTTT.

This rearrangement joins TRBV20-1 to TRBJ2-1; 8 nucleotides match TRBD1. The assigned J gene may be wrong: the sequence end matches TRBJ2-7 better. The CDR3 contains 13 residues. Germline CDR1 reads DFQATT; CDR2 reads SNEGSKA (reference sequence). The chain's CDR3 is CSASLGTGYEQYF. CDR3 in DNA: TGCAGTGCTAGTTTGGGGACAGGCTACGAGCAGTACTTC.